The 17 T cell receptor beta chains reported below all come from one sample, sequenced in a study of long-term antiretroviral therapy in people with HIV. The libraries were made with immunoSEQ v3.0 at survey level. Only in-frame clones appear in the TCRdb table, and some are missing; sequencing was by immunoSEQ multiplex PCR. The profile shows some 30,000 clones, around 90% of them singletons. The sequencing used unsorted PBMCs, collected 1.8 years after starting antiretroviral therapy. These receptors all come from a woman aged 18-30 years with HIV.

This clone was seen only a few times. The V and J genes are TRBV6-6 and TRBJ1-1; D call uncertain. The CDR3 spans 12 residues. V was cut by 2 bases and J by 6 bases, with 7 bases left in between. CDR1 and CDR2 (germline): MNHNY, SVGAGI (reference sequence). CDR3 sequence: CASSYVSAEAFF. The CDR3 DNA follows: TGTGCCAGCAGTTACGTCTCGGCTGAAGCTTTCTTT.

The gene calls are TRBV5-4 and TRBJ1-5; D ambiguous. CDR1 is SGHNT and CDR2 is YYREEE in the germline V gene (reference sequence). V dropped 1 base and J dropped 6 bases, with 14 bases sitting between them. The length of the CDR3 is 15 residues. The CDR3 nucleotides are TGTGCCAGCAGCTTGTACGGGAGGAGCGGTCAGCCCCAGCATTTT. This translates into CASSLYGRSGQPQHF.

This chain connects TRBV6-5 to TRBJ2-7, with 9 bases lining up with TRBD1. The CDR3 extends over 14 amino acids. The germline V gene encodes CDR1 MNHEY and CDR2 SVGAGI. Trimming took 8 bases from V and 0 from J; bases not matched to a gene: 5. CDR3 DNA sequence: TGTGCCAGCGGACAGGGGCCTAGCTCCTACGAGCAGTACTTC. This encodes CASGQGPSSYEQYF.

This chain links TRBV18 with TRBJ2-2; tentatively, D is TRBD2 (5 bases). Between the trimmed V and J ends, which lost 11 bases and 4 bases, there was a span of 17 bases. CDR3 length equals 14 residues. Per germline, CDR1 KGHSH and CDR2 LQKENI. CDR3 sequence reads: CAQRTGIGTGELFF. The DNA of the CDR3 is TGTGCCCAAAGGACCGGGATTGGCACCGGGGAGCTGTTTTTT.

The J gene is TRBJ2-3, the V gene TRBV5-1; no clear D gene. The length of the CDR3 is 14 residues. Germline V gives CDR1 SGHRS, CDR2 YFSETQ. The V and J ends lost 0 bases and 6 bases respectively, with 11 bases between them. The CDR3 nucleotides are TGCGCCAGCAGCTTGGAAACCTCGGGCGATACGCAGTATTTT. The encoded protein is CASSLETSGDTQYF.

CDR3 sequence reads: CAMRDRAENSPLHF. The DNA of the CDR3 is TGTGCCATGAGGGACAGGGCGGAAAATTCACCCCTCCACTTT. The gene calls are TRBV10-3 and TRBJ1-6; 9 nucleotides align to TRBD1. The trim removed 9 bases at V and 7 bases at J, leaving 7 bases unmatched. CDR1 and CDR2 (germline): ENHRY, SYGVKD. The CDR3 runs to 14 residues.

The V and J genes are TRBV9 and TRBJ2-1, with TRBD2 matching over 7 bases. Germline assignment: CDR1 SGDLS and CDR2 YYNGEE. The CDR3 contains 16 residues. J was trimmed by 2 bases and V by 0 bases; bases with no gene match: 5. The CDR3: CASSVGRELPYNEQFF. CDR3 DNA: TGTGCCAGCAGCGTAGGGCGGGAGTTACCCTACAATGAGCAGTTCTTC. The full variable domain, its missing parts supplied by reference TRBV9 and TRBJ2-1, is DSGVTQTPKHLITATGQRVTLRCSPRSGDLSVYWYQQSLDQGLQFLIQYYNGEERAKGNILERFSAQQFPDLHSELNLSSLELGDSALYFCASSVGRELPYNEQFFGPGTRLTVL.

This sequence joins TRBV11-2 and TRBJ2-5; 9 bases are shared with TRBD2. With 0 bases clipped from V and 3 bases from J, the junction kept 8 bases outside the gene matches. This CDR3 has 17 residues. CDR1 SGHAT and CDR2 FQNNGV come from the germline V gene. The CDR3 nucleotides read TGTGCCAGCAGCTTAGACCCTAGCGGGACGGGGGAAGAGACCCAGTACTTC. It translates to CASSLDPSGTGEETQYF.

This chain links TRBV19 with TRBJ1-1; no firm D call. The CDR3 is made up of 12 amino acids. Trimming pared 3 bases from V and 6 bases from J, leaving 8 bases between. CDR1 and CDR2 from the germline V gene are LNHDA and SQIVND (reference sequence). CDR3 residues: CASSILGAEAFF. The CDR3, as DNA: TGTGCCAGTAGTATCCTAGGTGCTGAAGCTTTCTTT.

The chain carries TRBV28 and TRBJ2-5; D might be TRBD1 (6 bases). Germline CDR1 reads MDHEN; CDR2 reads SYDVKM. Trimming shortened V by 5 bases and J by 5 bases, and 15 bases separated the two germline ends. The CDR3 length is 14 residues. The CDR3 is CASSLVQGTETQYF. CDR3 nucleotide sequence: TGTGCCAGCAGTCTCGTACAGGGAACGGAGACCCAGTACTTC.

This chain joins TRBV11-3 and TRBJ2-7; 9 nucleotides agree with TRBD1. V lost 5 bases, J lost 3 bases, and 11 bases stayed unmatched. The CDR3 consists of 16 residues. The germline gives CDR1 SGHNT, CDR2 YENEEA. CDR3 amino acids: CASSPGGTGSNYEQYF. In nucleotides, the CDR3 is TGTGCCAGCAGCCCAGGGGGGACAGGGTCAAACTACGAGCAGTACTTC.

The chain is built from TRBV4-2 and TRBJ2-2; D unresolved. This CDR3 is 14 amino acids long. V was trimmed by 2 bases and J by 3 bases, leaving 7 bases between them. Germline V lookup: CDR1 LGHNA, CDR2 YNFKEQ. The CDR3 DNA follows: TGTGCCAGCAGCCAAAATAGCCACACCGGGGAGCTGTTTTTT. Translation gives CASSQNSHTGELFF.

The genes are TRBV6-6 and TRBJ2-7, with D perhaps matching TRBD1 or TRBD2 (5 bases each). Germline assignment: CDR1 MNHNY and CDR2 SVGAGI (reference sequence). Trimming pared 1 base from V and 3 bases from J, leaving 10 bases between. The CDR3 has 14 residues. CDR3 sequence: CASSYWDRRYEQYF. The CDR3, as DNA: TGTGCCAGCAGTTACTGGGACCGACGCTACGAGCAGTACTTC.

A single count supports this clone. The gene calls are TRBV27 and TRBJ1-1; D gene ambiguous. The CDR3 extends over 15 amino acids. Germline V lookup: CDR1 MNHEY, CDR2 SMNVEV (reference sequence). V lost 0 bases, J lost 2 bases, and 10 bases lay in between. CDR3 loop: CASSLSVVPNTEAFF. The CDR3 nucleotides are TGTGCCAGCAGTTTATCGGTGGTTCCCAACACTGAAGCTTTCTTT.

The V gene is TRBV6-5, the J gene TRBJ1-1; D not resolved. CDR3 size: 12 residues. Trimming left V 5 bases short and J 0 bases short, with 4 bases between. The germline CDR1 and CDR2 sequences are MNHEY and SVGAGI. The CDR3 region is CASSQMNTEAFF. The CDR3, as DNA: TGTGCCAGCAGTCAGATGAACACTGAAGCTTTCTTT.

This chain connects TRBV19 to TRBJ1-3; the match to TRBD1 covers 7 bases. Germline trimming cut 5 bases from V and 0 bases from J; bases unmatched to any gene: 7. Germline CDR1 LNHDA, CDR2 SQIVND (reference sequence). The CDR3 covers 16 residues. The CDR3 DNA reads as TGTGCCAGTAGTCTTCCGGGACAGATCTCTGGAAACACCATATATTTT. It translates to CASSLPGQISGNTIYF.

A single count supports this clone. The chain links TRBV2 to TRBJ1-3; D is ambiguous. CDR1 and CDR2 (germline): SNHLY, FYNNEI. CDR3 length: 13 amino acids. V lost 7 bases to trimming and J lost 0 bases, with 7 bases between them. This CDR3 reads CASTGSSGNTIYF. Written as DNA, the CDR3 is TGTGCCAGCACCGGGAGCTCTGGAAACACCATATATTTT.